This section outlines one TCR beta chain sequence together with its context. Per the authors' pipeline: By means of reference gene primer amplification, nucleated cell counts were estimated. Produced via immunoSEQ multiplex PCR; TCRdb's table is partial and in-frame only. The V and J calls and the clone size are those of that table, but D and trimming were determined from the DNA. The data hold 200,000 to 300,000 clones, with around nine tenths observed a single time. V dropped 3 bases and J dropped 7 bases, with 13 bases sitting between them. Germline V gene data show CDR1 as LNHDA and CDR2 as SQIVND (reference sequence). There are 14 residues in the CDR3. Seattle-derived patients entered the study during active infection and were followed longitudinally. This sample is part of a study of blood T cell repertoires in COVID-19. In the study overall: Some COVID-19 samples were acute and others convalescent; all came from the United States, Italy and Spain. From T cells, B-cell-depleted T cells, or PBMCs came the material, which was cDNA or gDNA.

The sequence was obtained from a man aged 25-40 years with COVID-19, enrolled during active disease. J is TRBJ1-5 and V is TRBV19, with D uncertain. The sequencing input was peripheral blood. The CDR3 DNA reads TGTGCCAGTAGTATGGGCGCAACAAGACAGCCCCAGCATTTT. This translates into CASSMGATRQPQHF.